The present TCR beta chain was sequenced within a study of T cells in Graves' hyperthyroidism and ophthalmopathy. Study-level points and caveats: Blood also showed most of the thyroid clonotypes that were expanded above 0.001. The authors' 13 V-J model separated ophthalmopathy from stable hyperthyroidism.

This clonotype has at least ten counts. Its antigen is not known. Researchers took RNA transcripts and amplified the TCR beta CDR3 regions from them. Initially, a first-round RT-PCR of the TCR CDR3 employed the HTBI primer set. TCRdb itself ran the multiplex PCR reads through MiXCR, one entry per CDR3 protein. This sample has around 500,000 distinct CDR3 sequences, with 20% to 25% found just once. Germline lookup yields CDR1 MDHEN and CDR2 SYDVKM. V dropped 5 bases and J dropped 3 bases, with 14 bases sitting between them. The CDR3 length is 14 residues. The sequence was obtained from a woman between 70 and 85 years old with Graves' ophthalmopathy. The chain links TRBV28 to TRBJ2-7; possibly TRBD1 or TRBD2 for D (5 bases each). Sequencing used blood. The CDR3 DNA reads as TGTGCCAGCAGTCCACCGGGACGGTTCTACGAGCAGTACTTC. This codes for CASSPPGRFYEQYF.